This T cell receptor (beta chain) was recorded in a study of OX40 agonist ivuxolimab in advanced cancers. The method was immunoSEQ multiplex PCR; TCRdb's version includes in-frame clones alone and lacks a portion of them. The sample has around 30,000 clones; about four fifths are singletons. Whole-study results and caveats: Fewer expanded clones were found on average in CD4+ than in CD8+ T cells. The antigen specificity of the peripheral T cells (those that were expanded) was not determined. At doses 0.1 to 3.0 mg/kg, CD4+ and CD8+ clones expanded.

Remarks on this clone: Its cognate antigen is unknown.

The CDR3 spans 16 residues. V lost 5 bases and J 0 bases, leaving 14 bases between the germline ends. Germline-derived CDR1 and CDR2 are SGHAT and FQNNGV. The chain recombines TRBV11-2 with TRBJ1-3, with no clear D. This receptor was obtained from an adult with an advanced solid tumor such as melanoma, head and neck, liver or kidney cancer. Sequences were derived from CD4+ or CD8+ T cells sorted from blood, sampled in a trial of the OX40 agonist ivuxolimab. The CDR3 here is CASSVSPGLSGNTIYF. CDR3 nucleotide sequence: TGTGCCAGCAGCGTATCCCCCGGACTCTCTGGAAACACCATATATTTT.